This T cell receptor (beta chain) was profiled in a study of blood T cell repertoires in COVID-19. Across the whole study: Whether acute or convalescent, the COVID-19 samples came from the United States, Italy and Spain. PBMCs, B-cell-depleted T cells, or T cells provided the cDNA or gDNA that made up the material.

Germline V gene sequence: CDR1 PRHDT, CDR2 FYEKMQ (reference sequence). Trimming left V 4 bases short and J 5 bases short, with 17 bases between. The CDR3 runs to 15 residues. In the source study's methods: Nucleated cell number was recorded as an estimate derived from reference gene primer amplification. Clones were read by immunoSEQ multiplex PCR, and TCRdb kept only the in-frame ones, dropping some. D and trimming come from the DNA, and the V and J calls and clone size come from that table. The sample yields 60,000 to 85,000 clones, 90% seen once. Input material: peripheral blood. This chain links TRBV13 with TRBJ1-2; D gene ambiguous. This clonotype was obtained from a man between 50 and 59 years old with acute or convalescent COVID-19. The CDR3 bases are TGTGCCAGCAGCTCAGACCTAGGAAGGATTTATGGCTACACCTTC. It is translated as CASSSDLGRIYGYTF.